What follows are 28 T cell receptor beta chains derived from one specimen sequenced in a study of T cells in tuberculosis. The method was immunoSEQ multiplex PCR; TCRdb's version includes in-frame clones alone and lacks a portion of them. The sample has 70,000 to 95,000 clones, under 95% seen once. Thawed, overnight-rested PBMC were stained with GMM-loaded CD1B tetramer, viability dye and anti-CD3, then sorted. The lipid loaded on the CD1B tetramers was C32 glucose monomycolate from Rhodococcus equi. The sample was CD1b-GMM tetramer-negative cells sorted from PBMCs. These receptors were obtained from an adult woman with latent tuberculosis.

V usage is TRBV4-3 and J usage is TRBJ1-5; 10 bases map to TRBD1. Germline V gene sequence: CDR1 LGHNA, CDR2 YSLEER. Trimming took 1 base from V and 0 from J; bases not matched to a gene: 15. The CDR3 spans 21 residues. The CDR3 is CASSQGRRPGQGPYSNQPQHF. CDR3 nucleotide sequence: TGCGCCAGCAGCCAAGGGAGAAGGCCGGGACAGGGGCCTTATAGCAATCAGCCCCAGCATTTT.

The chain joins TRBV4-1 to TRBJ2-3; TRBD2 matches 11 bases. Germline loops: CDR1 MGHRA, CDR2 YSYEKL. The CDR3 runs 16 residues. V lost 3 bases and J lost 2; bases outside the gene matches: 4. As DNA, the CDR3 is TGCGCCAGCAGCCACGGGACTAGCGGTTTCACAGATACGCAGTATTTT. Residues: CASSHGTSGFTDTQYF.

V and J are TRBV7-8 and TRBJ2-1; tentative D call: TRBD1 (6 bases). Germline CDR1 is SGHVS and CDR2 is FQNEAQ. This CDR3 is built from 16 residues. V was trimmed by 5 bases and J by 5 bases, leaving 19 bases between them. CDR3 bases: TGTGCCAGCAGCGGCCGAACAGGGTTTAAGAACAATGAGCAGTTCTTC. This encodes CASSGRTGFKNNEQFF.

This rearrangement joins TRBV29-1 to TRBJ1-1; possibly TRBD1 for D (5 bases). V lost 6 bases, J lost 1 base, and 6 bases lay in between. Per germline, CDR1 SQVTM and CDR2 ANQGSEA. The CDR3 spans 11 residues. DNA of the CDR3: TGCAGCGTAGGACAGAACACTGAAGCTTTCTTT. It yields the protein CSVGQNTEAFF.

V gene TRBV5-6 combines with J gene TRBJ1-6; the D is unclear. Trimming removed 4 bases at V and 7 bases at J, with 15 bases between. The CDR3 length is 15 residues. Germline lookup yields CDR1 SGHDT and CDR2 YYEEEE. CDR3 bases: TGTGCCAGCAGCCTGGGTGGGCTCGTAAATTCACCCCTCCACTTT. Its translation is CASSLGGLVNSPLHF.

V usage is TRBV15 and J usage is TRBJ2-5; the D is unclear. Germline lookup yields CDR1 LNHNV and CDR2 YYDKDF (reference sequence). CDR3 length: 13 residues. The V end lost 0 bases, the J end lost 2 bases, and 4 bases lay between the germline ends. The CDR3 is CATSRDVQETQYF. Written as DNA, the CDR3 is TGTGCCACCAGCAGAGATGTACAAGAGACCCAGTACTTC.

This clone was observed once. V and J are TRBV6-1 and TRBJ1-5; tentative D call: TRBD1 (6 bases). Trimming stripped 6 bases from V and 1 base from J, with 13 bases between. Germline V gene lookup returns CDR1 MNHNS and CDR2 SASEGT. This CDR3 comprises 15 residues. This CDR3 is CASRLDRRSNQPQHF. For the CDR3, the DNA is TGTGCCAGCAGACTCGACAGGAGAAGCAATCAGCCCCAGCATTTT.

The CDR3, as DNA: TGTGCCAGCAGCTTGAGAAGCGGGTTTGTCAACGAGCAGTACGTC. Translated: CASSLRSGFVNEQYV. The V call is TRBV5-5, the J call TRBJ2-7; perhaps TRBD2 as D (6 bases). V was pared by 1 base and J by 5 bases, with 16 bases between. The CDR3 runs 15 residues. Per germline, CDR1 SGHKS and CDR2 YYEKEE (reference sequence).

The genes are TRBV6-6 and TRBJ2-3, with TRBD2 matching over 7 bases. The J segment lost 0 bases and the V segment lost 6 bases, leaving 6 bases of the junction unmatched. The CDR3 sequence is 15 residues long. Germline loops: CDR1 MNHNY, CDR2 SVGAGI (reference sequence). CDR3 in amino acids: CASRQLAVSTDTQYF. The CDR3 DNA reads TGTGCCAGCAGACAGCTAGCGGTTAGCACAGATACGCAGTATTTT.

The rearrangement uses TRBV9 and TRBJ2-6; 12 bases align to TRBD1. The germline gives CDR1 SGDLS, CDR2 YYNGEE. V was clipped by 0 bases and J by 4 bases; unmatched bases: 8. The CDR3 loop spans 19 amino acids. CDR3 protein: CASSVEGGQGALGANVLTF. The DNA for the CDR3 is TGTGCCAGCAGCGTAGAGGGGGGACAGGGGGCTTTGGGGGCCAACGTCCTGACTTTC. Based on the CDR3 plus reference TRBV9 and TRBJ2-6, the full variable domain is DSGVTQTPKHLITATGQRVTLRCSPRSGDLSVYWYQQSLDQGLQFLIQYYNGEERAKGNILERFSAQQFPDLHSELNLSSLELGDSALYFCASSVEGGQGALGANVLTFGAGSRLTVL.

The CDR3 DNA reads TGTGCCAGCAGTTACTTTCCCGGGACAGGGGGTACTGAGCAGTTCTTC. This gives the protein CASSYFPGTGGTEQFF. The genes are TRBV6-5 and TRBJ2-1; 11 nucleotides align to TRBD1. Trimming removed 1 base from V and 9 bases from J; junction bases left unmatched: 8. The CDR3 runs to 16 residues. Per germline, CDR1 MNHEY and CDR2 SVGAGI.

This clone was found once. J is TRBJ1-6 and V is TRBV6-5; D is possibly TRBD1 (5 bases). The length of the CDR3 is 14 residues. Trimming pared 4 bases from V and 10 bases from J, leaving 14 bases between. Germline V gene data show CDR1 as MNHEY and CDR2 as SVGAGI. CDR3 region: CASSFPGRESPLHF. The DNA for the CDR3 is TGTGCCAGCAGTTTCCCAGGGAGGGAGTCACCCCTCCACTTT.

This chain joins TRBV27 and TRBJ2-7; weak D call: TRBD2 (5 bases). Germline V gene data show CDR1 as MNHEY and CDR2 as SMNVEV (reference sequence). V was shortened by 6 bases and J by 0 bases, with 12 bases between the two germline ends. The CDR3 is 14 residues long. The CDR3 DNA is TGTGCCAGCAGGTCGTTGGGGAGCTCCTACGAGCAGTACTTC. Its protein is CASRSLGSSYEQYF.

Here the CDR3 DNA reads TGTGCCAGTAAAGGGGTGTTAGTCGCCGGGGAGCTGTTTTTT. Its translation is CASKGVLVAGELFF. The rearrangement uses TRBV19 and TRBJ2-2; D is possibly TRBD1 (5 bases). Germline-derived CDR1 and CDR2 are LNHDA and SQIVND (reference sequence). The CDR3 covers 14 residues. V was clipped by 7 bases and J by 6 bases, with 15 bases between them. Looking up the rest from reference TRBV19 and TRBJ2-2 gives the full variable domain: DGGITQSPKYLFRKEGQNVTLSCEQNLNHDAMYWYRQDPGQGLRLIYYSQIVNDFQKGDIAEGYSVSREKKESFPLTVTSAQKNPTAFYLCASKGVLVAGELFFGEGSRLTVL.

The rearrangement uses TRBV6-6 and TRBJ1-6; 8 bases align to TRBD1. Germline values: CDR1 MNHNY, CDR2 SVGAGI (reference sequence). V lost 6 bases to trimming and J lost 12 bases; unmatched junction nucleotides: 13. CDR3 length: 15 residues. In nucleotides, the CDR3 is TGTGCCAGCAGGGGGGACAGGACATTAATTCAACCCCTCCACTTT. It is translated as CASRGDRTLIQPLHF.

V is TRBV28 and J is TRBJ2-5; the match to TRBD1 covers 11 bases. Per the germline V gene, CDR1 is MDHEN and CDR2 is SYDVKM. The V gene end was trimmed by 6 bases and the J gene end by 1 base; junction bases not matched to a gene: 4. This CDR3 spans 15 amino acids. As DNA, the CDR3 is TGTGCCAGCAGCCCTGGGACAGGGGGCCAAGAGACCCAGTACTTC. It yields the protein CASSPGTGGQETQYF.

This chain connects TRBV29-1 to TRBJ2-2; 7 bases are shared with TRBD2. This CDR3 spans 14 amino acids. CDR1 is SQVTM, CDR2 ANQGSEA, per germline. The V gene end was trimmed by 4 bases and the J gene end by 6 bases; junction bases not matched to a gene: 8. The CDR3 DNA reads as TGCAGCGTTGGGTCCCTAGCGGCTGCCGGGGAGCTGTTTTTT. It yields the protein CSVGSLAAAGELFF.

The DNA of the CDR3 is TGCGCCAGCAGCGTAAACAGGGACTATGGCTACACCTTC. This sequence encodes CASSVNRDYGYTF. V and J are TRBV10-1 and TRBJ1-2; TRBD1 might be the D (6 bases). Between the trimmed V and J ends, which lost 6 bases and 3 bases, there was a span of 11 bases. This CDR3 has 13 residues. Germline lookup yields CDR1 WNHNN and CDR2 SYGVQD (reference sequence).

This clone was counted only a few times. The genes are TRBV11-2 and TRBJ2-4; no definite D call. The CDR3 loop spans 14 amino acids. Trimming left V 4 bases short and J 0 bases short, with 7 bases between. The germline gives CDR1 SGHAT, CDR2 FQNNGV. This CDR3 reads CASSSRLAKNIQYF. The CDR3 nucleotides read TGTGCCAGCAGCTCGAGATTAGCCAAAAACATTCAGTACTTC.

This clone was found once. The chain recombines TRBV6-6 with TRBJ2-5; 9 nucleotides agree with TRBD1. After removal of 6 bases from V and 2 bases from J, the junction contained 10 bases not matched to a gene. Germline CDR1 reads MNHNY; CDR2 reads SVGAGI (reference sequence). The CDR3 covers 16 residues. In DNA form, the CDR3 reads TGTGCCAGCAGAAGACACAGGGGGCCCTCTCAAGAGACCCAGTACTTC. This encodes CASRRHRGPSQETQYF.

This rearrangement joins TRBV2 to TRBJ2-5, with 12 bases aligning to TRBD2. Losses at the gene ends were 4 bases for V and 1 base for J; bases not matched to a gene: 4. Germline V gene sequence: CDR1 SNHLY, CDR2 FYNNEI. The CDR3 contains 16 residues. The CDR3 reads CASSATSGGLQETQYF. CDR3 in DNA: TGTGCCAGCAGTGCGACTAGCGGGGGACTCCAAGAGACCCAGTACTTC. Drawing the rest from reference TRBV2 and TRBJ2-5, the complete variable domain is EPEVTQTPSHQVTQMGQEVILRCVPISNHLYFYWYRQILGQKVEFLVSFYNNEISEKSEIFDDQFSVERPDGSNFTLKIRSTKLEDSAMYFCASSATSGGLQETQYFGPGTRLLVL.

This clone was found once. The CDR3 nucleotides read TGTGCCACCAGCAGAGACCCGTCTCAGGTGAACTATGGCTACACCTTC. Amino acid sequence: CATSRDPSQVNYGYTF. The chain couples TRBV15 to TRBJ1-2, with D uncertain. The germline V gene encodes CDR1 LNHNV and CDR2 YYDKDF (reference sequence). The germline V and J ends were trimmed by 0 bases and 2 bases, with 13 bases remaining between them. This CDR3 contains 16 residues.

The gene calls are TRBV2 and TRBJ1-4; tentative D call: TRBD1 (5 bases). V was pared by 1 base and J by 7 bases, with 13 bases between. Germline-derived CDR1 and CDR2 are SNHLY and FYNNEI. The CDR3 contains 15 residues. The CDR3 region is CASSEVGAIGEKLFF. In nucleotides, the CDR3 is TGTGCCAGCAGTGAAGTAGGGGCGATAGGTGAAAAACTGTTTTTT.

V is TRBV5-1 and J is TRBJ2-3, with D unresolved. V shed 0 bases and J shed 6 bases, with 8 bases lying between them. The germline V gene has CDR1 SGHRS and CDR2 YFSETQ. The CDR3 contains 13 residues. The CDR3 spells CASSLGPQDTQYF. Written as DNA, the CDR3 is TGCGCCAGCAGCTTGGGCCCCCAGGATACGCAGTATTTT.

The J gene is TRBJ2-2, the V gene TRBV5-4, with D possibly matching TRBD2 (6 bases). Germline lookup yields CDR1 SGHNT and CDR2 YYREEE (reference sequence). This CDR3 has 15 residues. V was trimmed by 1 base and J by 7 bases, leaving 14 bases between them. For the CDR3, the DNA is TGTGCCAGCAGCTTGAGAACTAGCCTTGGCGGGGAGCTGTTTTTT. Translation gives CASSLRTSLGGELFF.

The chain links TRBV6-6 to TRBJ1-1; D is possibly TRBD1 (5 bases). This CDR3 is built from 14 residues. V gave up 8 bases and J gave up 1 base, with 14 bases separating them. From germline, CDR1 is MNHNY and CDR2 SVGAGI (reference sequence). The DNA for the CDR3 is TGTGCCAGCGGCCCGGACATTTCGAACACTGAAGCTTTCTTT. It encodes CASGPDISNTEAFF.

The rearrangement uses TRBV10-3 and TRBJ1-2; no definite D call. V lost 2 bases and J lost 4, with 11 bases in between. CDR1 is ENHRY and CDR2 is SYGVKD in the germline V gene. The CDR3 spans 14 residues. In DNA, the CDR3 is TGTGCCATCAGTGAGGGACTCCCGGGCTATGGCTACACCTTC. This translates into CAISEGLPGYGYTF.

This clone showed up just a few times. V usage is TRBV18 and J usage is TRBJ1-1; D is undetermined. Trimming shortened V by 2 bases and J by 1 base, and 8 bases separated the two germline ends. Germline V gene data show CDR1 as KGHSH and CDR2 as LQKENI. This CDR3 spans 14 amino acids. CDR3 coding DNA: TGTGCCAGCTCACCATGGCAGGAGAACACTGAAGCTTTCTTT. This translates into CASSPWQENTEAFF.